The 22 T cell receptor beta chains presented below share a single source sample, sequenced in a study of T cells in Graves' hyperthyroidism and ophthalmopathy. Amplified TCR beta CDR3 regions came from RNA transcripts. Carried out on the TCR CDR3, a first-round RT-PCR used the HTBI primer set. TCRdb passed the multiplex PCR reads through MiXCR, listing each CDR3 protein once. Of some 180,000 distinct CDR3 sequences in the sample, about a sixth are singletons; the top ten hold under 35%. The sequenced sample was blood. Receptors were obtained from a woman aged 45-60 years with Graves' hyperthyroidism.

The chain employs TRBV2 and TRBJ2-5; 8 nucleotides match TRBD2. The germline V gene has CDR1 SNHLY and CDR2 FYNNEI. This CDR3 spans 16 amino acids. The V gene end was trimmed by 3 bases and the J gene end by 7 bases; junction bases not matched to a gene: 13. The CDR3 bases are TGTGCCAGCAGTGAGGAATGGCTAGCGGGTTTGGGGACCCAGTACTTC. Its protein product is CASSEEWLAGLGTQYF.

This clonotype occurred many times. The chain links TRBV6-2 or TRBV6-3 to TRBJ2-7; D is unresolved. Trimming stripped 9 bases from V and 0 bases from J, with 9 bases between. The CDR3 consists of 12 residues. Germline V gene data show CDR1 as MNHEY and CDR2 as SVGEGT. CDR3 sequence reads: CASDDGSYEQYF. CDR3 bases: TGTGCCAGTGATGACGGCTCCTACGAGCAGTACTTC.

This clonotype was seen many times. The chain joins TRBV7-3 to TRBJ1-1, with unresolved D. Deletions cut 8 bases from V and 4 bases from J, with 14 bases between. Germline CDR1 is SGHTA and CDR2 is FQGTGA. The CDR3 has 13 amino acids. CDR3 nucleotide sequence: TGTGCCAGCGCTCTAGGGCCTGCCACTGAAGCTTTCTTT. This gives the protein CASALGPATEAFF.

The V and J genes are TRBV7-9 and TRBJ1-3; D remains unclear. This CDR3 is 15 amino acids long. Germline V gene sequence: CDR1 SEHNR, CDR2 FQNEAQ (reference sequence). Between the trimmed V and J ends, which lost 5 bases and 0 bases, there was a span of 11 bases. As DNA, the CDR3 is TGTGCCAGCAGCCCCACCCTCAGCTCTGGAAACACCATATATTTT. Translated, it gives CASSPTLSSGNTIYF. Full variable domain (outside the CDR3, taken from reference TRBV7-9 and TRBJ1-3): DTGVSQNPRHKITKRGQNVTFRCDPISEHNRLYWYRQTLGQGPEFLTYFQNEAQLEKSRLLSDRFSAERPKGSFSTLEIQRTEQGDSAMYLCASSPTLSSGNTIYFGEGSWLTVV.

This clonotype has at least ten counts. The chain combines TRBV7-2 with TRBJ2-2; D uncertain. The CDR3 is 15 amino acids. Germline V gene lookup returns CDR1 SGHTA and CDR2 FQGNSA. V lost 5 bases and J lost 4, with 14 bases in between. The CDR3 DNA reads as TGTGCCAGCAGCCCAAGACCATACATCACCGGGGAGCTGTTTTTT. It specifies CASSPRPYITGELFF.

Ten or more counts support this clonotype. This chain uses TRBV29-1 with TRBJ1-1; possible D gene TRBD1, 5 bases. This CDR3 contains 13 residues. Germline CDR1 SQVTM, CDR2 ANQGSEA. V was cut by 6 bases and J by 0 bases, with 11 bases left in between. CDR3 nucleotide sequence: TGCAGCGTCTCGGGACGGATGAACACTGAAGCTTTCTTT. The encoded protein is CSVSGRMNTEAFF.

In this sample, this clonotype turned up many times. The CDR3 spells CASSSWGQSYEQYF. CDR3 coding DNA: TGTGCCAGCAGTTCATGGGGACAAAGCTACGAGCAGTACTTC. This sequence joins TRBV12-3 or TRBV12-4 and TRBJ2-7, with D perhaps matching TRBD1 (6 bases). This CDR3 is 14 amino acids long. Deletions cut 4 bases from V and 3 bases from J, with 13 bases between.

The CDR3 region is CASSLDGRGTDTQYF. The CDR3 nucleotides read TGTGCCAGCAGCTTAGACGGGAGGGGGACAGATACGCAGTATTTT. V gene TRBV11-2 combines with J gene TRBJ2-3; 8 bases match TRBD2. J was trimmed by 3 bases and V by 0 bases; bases with no gene match: 2. Per the germline V gene, CDR1 is SGHAT and CDR2 is FQNNGV. This CDR3 is built from 15 residues. Complete variable domain (other parts from reference TRBV11-2 and TRBJ2-3): EAGVAQSPRYKIIEKRQSVAFWCNPISGHATLYWYQQILGQGPKLLIQFQNNGVVDDSQLPKDRFSAERLKGVDSTLKIQPAKLEDSAVYLCASSLDGRGTDTQYFGPGTRLTVL.

There are a few counts of this clonotype. The J gene is TRBJ2-3, the V gene TRBV5-1; 10 bases are a match to TRBD2. V shed 3 bases, J shed 4 bases, and the junction held 8 bases outside the gene matches. The CDR3 is made up of 16 amino acids. Germline lookup yields CDR1 SGHRS and CDR2 YFSETQ. This chain's CDR3 is CASSSTPSGGADTQYF. The CDR3 DNA reads as TGCGCCAGCAGCTCAACCCCCAGCGGGGGGGCAGATACGCAGTATTTT.

A word on this clonotype: Possible read error: a much larger clone is one base away. V is TRBV10-3 and J is TRBJ1-2; D possibly corresponds to TRBD1 (5 bases). The CDR3 is made up of 12 amino acids. Germline V gene sequence: CDR1 ENHRY, CDR2 SYGVKD. CDR3: CAVSDSYYGYTF. The CDR3 nucleotides are TGTGCCGTCAGTGACAGCTACTATGGCTACACCTTC.

Worth noting for this clonotype: It may be a read error: a sequence one base away is much more abundant. V gene TRBV19 combines with J gene TRBJ1-4; the D gene is possibly TRBD1 (5 bases). Germline values: CDR1 LNHDA, CDR2 SQIVND (reference sequence). V was trimmed by 3 bases and J by 5 bases, leaving 10 bases between them. The CDR3 loop spans 14 amino acids. CDR3 region: CASSIEGPNEKLFF. The CDR3 DNA follows: TGTGCCAGTAGTATCGAGGGGCCGAATGAAAAACTGTTTTTT.

At least ten counts were recorded for this clonotype. The V and J genes are TRBV5-1 and TRBJ2-3; TRBD2 agrees at 13 bases. Germline V gene sequence: CDR1 SGHRS, CDR2 YFSETQ. V was clipped by 4 bases and J by 4 bases; unmatched bases: 9. CDR3 size: 17 residues. CDR3 DNA sequence: TGCGCCAGCAGCCTTTTCAGGACTAGCGGGGGATCAGATACGCAGTATTTT. Translating gives CASSLFRTSGGSDTQYF.

In its sample, this clonotype was seen many times. This chain links TRBV6-1 with TRBJ2-1, with 7 bases identical to TRBD1. The CDR3 covers 13 residues. The V and J ends lost 8 bases and 8 bases, in that order; junction bases with no gene match: 9. Germline-derived CDR1 and CDR2 are MNHNS and SASEGT. CDR3 loop: CASSSGGWYEQFF. DNA of the CDR3: TGTGCCAGCTCGTCAGGGGGTTGGTATGAGCAGTTCTTC.

Ten or more counts support this clonotype. The chain joins TRBV5-6 to TRBJ1-1; weak D call: TRBD1 (5 bases). CDR1 SGHDT and CDR2 YYEEEE come from the germline V gene. V dropped 3 bases and J dropped 5 bases, with 14 bases sitting between them. This CDR3 has 14 amino acids. DNA for the CDR3: TGTGCCAGCAGCTGGGGGTTTTTAGGGACTGAAGCTTTCTTT. It is translated as CASSWGFLGTEAFF. Full variable domain (outside the CDR3, taken from reference TRBV5-6 and TRBJ1-1): DAGVTQSPTHLIKTRGQQVTLRCSPKSGHDTVSWYQQALGQGPQFIFQYYEEEERQRGNFPDRFSGHQFPNYSSELNVNALLLGDSALYLCASSWGFLGTEAFFGQGTRLTVV.

This clonotype was counted ten times or more. CDR3: CSASRTAINTEAFF. In DNA form, the CDR3 reads TGCAGTGCTAGCCGGACAGCTATTAACACTGAAGCTTTCTTT. V usage is TRBV20-1 and J usage is TRBJ1-1, with D possibly matching TRBD1 (6 bases). This CDR3 contains 14 residues. CDR1 and CDR2 from the germline V gene are DFQATT and SNEGSKA (reference sequence). With 3 bases removed from V and 2 bases from J, the gap between germline ends came to 13 bases.

This clonotype was picked up many times. The gene calls are TRBV19 and TRBJ1-1; 7 bases map to TRBD1. The CDR3 has 14 amino acids. CDR1 and CDR2 (germline): LNHDA, SQIVND (reference sequence). The V gene end was trimmed by 5 bases and the J gene end by 6 bases; junction bases not matched to a gene: 9. CDR3 region: CASSPRTGGAEAFF. The CDR3 bases are TGTGCCAGTAGTCCCCGGACAGGAGGGGCTGAAGCTTTCTTT.

This clonotype was seen at least ten times. The rearrangement uses TRBV6-1 and TRBJ1-5; D gene unclear. Germline V lookup: CDR1 MNHNS, CDR2 SASEGT. V lost 7 bases and J 0 bases, leaving 16 bases between the germline ends. CDR3 length: 16 amino acids. CDR3 nucleotide sequence: TGTGCCAGCATGAAGAGGGTAACCCTTAGCAATCAGCCCCAGCATTTT. This codes for CASMKRVTLSNQPQHF.

This clonotype was recorded many times. The chain joins TRBV12-3 or TRBV12-4 to TRBJ2-6, with D unclear. This CDR3 contains 15 residues. Between the trimmed V and J ends, which lost 6 bases and 4 bases, there was a span of 13 bases. The chain's CDR3 is CASRARESGANVLTF. CDR3 DNA sequence: TGTGCCAGCAGGGCTAGGGAATCCGGGGCCAACGTCCTGACTTTC.

This clonotype was recorded many times. The rearrangement links TRBV20-1 to TRBJ1-2; tentative D call: TRBD1 (5 bases). This CDR3 comprises 14 residues. Trimming removed 0 bases at V and 5 bases at J, with 13 bases between. Germline CDR1 reads DFQATT; CDR2 reads SNEGSKA (reference sequence). In DNA, the CDR3 is TGCAGTGCTAGAGATCCCGACAGAGCTTATGGCTACACCTTC. Its protein is CSARDPDRAYGYTF.

This clonotype was seen at least ten times. This rearrangement joins TRBV20-1 to TRBJ2-1, with 7 bases identical to TRBD1. Trimming took 0 bases from V and 2 from J; bases not matched to a gene: 7. This CDR3 is built from 16 residues. The germline V gene has CDR1 DFQATT and CDR2 SNEGSKA (reference sequence). The CDR3, as DNA: TGCAGTGCTAGAGACCAACAGGGGCGCCCCTACAATGAGCAGTTCTTC. Translating gives CSARDQQGRPYNEQFF.

This chain uses TRBV20-1 with TRBJ1-4; D is unclear. CDR1 is DFQATT, CDR2 SNEGSKA, per germline (reference sequence). The germline V and J ends were trimmed by 1 base and 0 bases, with 6 bases remaining between them. The CDR3 length is 14 residues. CDR3 coding DNA: TGCAGTGCTAGAGGCTTCTCAACTAATGAAAAACTGTTTTTT. Translation gives CSARGFSTNEKLFF.

Regarding this clonotype: A clone one base away is much larger, so this may be a read error. This chain connects TRBV4-2 to TRBJ1-1; D is perhaps TRBD1 (5 bases). V was clipped by 3 bases and J by 11 bases, with 16 bases between them. This CDR3 has 13 amino acids. Looked up from germline, CDR1 is LGHNA and CDR2 is YNFKEQ. CDR3 coding DNA: TGTGCCAGCAGCCACCCTGCGGGGGGTCGGGCTTTCTTT. As protein: CASSHPAGGRAFF.